These 6 T cell receptor beta chains originate from one sample sequenced in a study of cytomegalovirus exposure and HLA in healthy donors. Amplification used 60 Vbeta primers and 13 Jbeta primers. Measured with immunoSEQ multiplex PCR; TCRdb has only the in-frame clones, and not every one. The sample records roughly 150,000 clones, 82% being singletons. The sample was PBMCs. The receptor set was obtained from a woman aged 50 to 60 in good health and CMV-seropositive.

The V and J genes are TRBV5-4 and TRBJ2-1; TRBD2 agrees at 7 bases. Germline V gene data show CDR1 as SGHNT and CDR2 as YYREEE (reference sequence). J lost 7 bases, V lost 4 bases, and 5 bases had no gene match. The CDR3 loop spans 13 amino acids. The CDR3 region has the DNA TGTGCCAGCAGCGCCGGGACTAAGAATGAGCAGTTCTTC. Its protein product is CASSAGTKNEQFF.

The chain recombines TRBV6-1 with TRBJ2-7; D is uncertain. Germline CDR1 MNHNS, CDR2 SASEGT. The ends were cut back, 1 base at V and 0 bases at J, with 19 bases in the middle. CDR3 length: 18 amino acids. This CDR3 reads CASSEGRLGRHLSYEQYF. The CDR3 coding sequence is TGTGCCAGCAGTGAAGGCAGGTTGGGCAGGCACCTCTCCTACGAGCAGTACTTC.

This chain joins TRBV6-1 and TRBJ2-1, with 10 bases lining up with TRBD2. The CDR3 is 16 amino acids. After removal of 1 base from V and 6 bases from J, the junction contained 6 bases not matched to a gene. Per the germline V gene, CDR1 is MNHNS and CDR2 is SASEGT. The CDR3 here is CASSEEVLAGFNEQFF. The CDR3 DNA is TGTGCCAGCAGTGAAGAAGTACTAGCGGGGTTCAATGAGCAGTTCTTC.

This clone was counted a few times. V gene TRBV6-4 combines with J gene TRBJ2-1; 8 positions match TRBD2. From germline, CDR1 is MRHNA and CDR2 SNTAGT. The CDR3 runs to 14 residues. J gave up 8 bases and V 5 bases, and 8 bases lay outside the gene matches. The chain's CDR3 is CASSSGGAPHEQFF. The DNA of the CDR3 is TGTGCCAGCAGTTCCGGGGGGGCCCCCCATGAGCAGTTCTTC.

The gene calls are TRBV2 and TRBJ2-7, with D tentatively TRBD1 (6 bases). This CDR3 is 15 amino acids long. The V gene's germline CDR1 is SNHLY and CDR2 FYNNEI. Trimming stripped 9 bases from V and 2 bases from J, with 20 bases between. The DNA of the CDR3 is TGTGCCAGTGGGATTACAGGGTTGGGAACCTACGAGCAGTACTTC. Its protein product is CASGITGLGTYEQYF.

This chain joins TRBV25-1 and TRBJ2-1, with D perhaps matching TRBD1 (7 bases). Germline CDR1 is MGHDK and CDR2 is SYGVNS. This CDR3 has 12 residues. Trimming pared 10 bases from V and 7 bases from J, leaving 14 bases between. The CDR3 sequence is CANKPGGNEQFF. CDR3 nucleotides: TGTGCCAACAAGCCAGGGGGGAATGAGCAGTTCTTC.